The 7 T cell receptor beta chains in this list originate from one sample, sequenced in a study of CD8 T cells in ankylosing spondylitis. These receptors lack a known antigen. TCRdb ran MiXCR on the 5' RACE reads and lists one entry per CDR3 protein. The sample shows about 500,000 distinct CDR3 sequences, roughly an eighth of them seen only once. Study-wide points: Several highly homologous variants made up a TCR beta motif, and this motif appeared characteristic of ankylosing spondylitis blood.

The sample consisted of blood, either unsorted or a sorted T cell fraction (not recorded which). All receptors come from a male donor with ankylosing spondylitis.

The J gene is TRBJ2-1, the V gene TRBV11-2; 8 bases are a match to TRBD2. V dropped 4 bases and J dropped 1; count of bases not matched to a gene: 9. CDR3 size: 17 residues. The V gene's germline CDR1 is SGHAT and CDR2 FQNNGV. The chain's CDR3 is CASSSPLSGSSYNEQFF. The CDR3 DNA reads TGTGCCAGCAGCTCCCCCCTAAGCGGGAGTTCCTACAATGAGCAGTTCTTC.

This clonotype showed up just once. V is TRBV28 and J is TRBJ2-6; D remains ambiguous. This CDR3 region has 14 residues. V shed 4 bases and J shed 0 bases, with 4 bases lying between them. Germline V gene lookup returns CDR1 MDHEN and CDR2 SYDVKM. The CDR3 loop is CASSYNSGANVLTF. The CDR3 DNA reads TGTGCCAGCAGTTACAACTCTGGGGCCAACGTCCTGACTTTC.

This chain connects TRBV11-3 to TRBJ2-7; D unresolved. Germline V gene lookup returns CDR1 SGHNT and CDR2 YENEEA. V was shortened by 0 bases and J by 3 bases, with 6 bases between the two germline ends. The CDR3 extends over 13 amino acids. The chain's CDR3 is CASSLDVDYEQYV. CDR3 DNA sequence: TGTGCCAGCAGCTTAGACGTGGACTACGAGCAGTACGTC.

The sample holds a few counts of this clonotype. The V and J genes are TRBV15 and TRBJ2-7; D call uncertain. Between the trimmed V and J ends, which lost 0 bases and 3 bases, there was a span of 15 bases. This CDR3 spans 16 amino acids. Germline CDR1 LNHNV, CDR2 YYDKDF (reference sequence). CDR3 protein: CATSRDRWGSFYEQYF. The CDR3 DNA reads as TGTGCCACCAGCAGAGATAGGTGGGGTAGCTTCTACGAGCAGTACTTC.

This clonotype was detected only a few times. A junction end diverges from the germline sequence, so it may reflect a read error. The genes are TRBV2 and TRBJ1-2; D is perhaps TRBD1 (5 bases). Germline CDR1 and CDR2: SNHLY and FYNNEI. The length of the CDR3 is 13 residues. For the CDR3, the DNA is TGTGCCAGCAGCGAAGGGGCAGGCTATGGCTACACCTTC. Residues: CASSEGAGYGYTF.

This clonotype has only a few counts. V and J are TRBV5-1 and TRBJ2-2; 12 nucleotides line up with TRBD2. The V and J ends lost 4 bases and 7 bases, in that order; junction bases with no gene match: 8. The CDR3 loop spans 16 amino acids. In germline, CDR1 is SGHRS, CDR2 YFSETQ. CDR3 amino acids: CASSPTSGRPDGELFF. The DNA of the CDR3 is TGCGCCAGCAGCCCTACTAGCGGGAGGCCGGACGGGGAGCTGTTTTTT. Based on the CDR3 plus reference TRBV5-1 and TRBJ2-2, the full variable domain is KAGVTQTPRYLIKTRGQQVTLSCSPISGHRSVSWYQQTPGQGLQFLFEYFSETQRNKGNFPGRFSGRQFSNSRSEMNVSTLELGDSALYLCASSPTSGRPDGELFFGEGSRLTVL.

This clonotype was recorded at least ten times. The J gene is TRBJ2-5, the V gene TRBV29-1; a possible D gene is TRBD1 (5 bases). The germline V and J ends were trimmed by 3 bases and 4 bases, with 9 bases remaining between them. Germline V gene lookup returns CDR1 SQVTM and CDR2 ANQGSEA. There are 12 residues in the CDR3. The CDR3 nucleotides are TGCAGCGTTGAGGGGCCGACAGAGACCCAGTACTTC. This codes for CSVEGPTETQYF.